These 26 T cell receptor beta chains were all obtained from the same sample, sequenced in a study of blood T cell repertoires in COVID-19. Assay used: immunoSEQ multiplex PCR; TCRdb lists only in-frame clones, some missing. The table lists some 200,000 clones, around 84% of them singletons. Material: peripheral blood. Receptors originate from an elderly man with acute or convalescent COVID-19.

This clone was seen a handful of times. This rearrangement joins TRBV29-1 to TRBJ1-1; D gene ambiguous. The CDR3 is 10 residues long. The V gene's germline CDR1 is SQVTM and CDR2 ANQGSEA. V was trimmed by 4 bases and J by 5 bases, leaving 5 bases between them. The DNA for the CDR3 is TGCAGCGTTGGCGAAACTGAAGCTTTCTTT. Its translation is CSVGETEAFF.

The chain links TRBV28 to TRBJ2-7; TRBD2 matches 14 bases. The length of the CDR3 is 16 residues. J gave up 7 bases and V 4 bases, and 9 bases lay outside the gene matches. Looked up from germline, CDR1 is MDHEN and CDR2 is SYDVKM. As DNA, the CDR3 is TGTGCCAGCAGTTCACCGGGACTAGCGGGAGATTGGGAGCAGTACTTC. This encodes CASSSPGLAGDWEQYF.

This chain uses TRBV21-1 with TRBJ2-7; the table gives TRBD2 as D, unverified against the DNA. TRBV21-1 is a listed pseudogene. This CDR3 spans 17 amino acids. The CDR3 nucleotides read TGTGCCAGCAGCAATTGGGGACGGACTAGCGGAAAGATAGAGGAGTACGTC. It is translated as CASSNWGRTSGKIEEYV.

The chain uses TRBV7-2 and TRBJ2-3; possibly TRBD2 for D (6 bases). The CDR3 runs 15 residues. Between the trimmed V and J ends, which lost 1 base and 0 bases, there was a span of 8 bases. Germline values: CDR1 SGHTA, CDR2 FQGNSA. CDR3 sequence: CASSLDGTSTDTQYF. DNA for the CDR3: TGTGCCAGCAGCTTAGACGGGACTAGCACAGATACGCAGTATTTT.

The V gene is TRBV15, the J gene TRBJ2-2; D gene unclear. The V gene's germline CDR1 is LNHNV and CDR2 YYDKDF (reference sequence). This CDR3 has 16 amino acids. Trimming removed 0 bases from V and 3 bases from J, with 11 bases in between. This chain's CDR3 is CATSREGRIDTGELFF. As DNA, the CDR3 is TGTGCCACCAGCAGAGAAGGCAGGATAGACACCGGGGAGCTGTTTTTT.

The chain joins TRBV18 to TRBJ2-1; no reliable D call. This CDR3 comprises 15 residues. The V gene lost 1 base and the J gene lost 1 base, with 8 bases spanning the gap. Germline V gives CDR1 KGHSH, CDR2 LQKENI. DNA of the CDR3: TGTGCCAGCTCACCACTTCCGGTGTCCTACAATGAGCAGTTCTTC. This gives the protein CASSPLPVSYNEQFF.

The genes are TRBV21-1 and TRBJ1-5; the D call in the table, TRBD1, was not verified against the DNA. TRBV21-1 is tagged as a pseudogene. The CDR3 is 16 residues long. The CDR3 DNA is TGTGCCAGCAGCAGTGGGCGTAGGGGGCTTGGTCAGCCCCAGCATTTT. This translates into CASSSGRRGLGQPQHF.

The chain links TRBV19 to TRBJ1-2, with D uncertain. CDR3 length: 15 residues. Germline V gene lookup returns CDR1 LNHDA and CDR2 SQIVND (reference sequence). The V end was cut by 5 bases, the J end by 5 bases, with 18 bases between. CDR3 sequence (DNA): TGTGCCAGTAGTCCCCATTCGATGGGAGAGTATGGCTACACCTTC. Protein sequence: CASSPHSMGEYGYTF. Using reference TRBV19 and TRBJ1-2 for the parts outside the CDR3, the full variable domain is DGGITQSPKYLFRKEGQNVTLSCEQNLNHDAMYWYRQDPGQGLRLIYYSQIVNDFQKGDIAEGYSVSREKKESFPLTVTSAQKNPTAFYLCASSPHSMGEYGYTFGSGTRLTVV.

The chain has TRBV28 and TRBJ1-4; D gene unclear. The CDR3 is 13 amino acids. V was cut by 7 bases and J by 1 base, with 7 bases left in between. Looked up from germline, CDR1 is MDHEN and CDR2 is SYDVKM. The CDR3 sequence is CASNGVTNEKLFF. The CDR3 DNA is TGTGCCAGCAACGGTGTAACTAATGAAAAACTGTTTTTT. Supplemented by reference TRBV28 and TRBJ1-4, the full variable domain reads DVKVTQSSRYLVKRTGEKVFLECVQDMDHENMFWYRQDPGLGLRLIYFSYDVKMKEKGDIPEGYSVSREKKERFSLILESASTNQTSMYLCASNGVTNEKLFFGSGTQLSVL.

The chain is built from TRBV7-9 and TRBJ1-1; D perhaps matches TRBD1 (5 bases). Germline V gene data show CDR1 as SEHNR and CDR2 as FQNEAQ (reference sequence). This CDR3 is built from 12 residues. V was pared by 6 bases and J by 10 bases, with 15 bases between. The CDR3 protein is CASSYEGRGAFF. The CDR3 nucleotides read TGTGCCAGCAGTTATGAGGGGAGGGGAGCTTTCTTT.

CDR3 sequence: CASSLVEETQYF. The DNA for the CDR3 is TGTGCCAGCAGCTTAGTCGAAGAGACCCAGTACTTC. The chain links TRBV11-3 to TRBJ2-5; no clear D gene. The CDR3 spans 12 residues. V was shortened by 1 base and J by 3 bases, with 3 bases between the two germline ends. Per the germline V gene, CDR1 is SGHNT and CDR2 is YENEEA.

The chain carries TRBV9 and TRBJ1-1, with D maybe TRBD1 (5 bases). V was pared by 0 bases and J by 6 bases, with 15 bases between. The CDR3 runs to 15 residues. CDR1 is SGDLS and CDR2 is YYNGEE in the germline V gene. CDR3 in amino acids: CASSVGPAGVPEAFF. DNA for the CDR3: TGTGCCAGCAGCGTAGGCCCCGCGGGGGTGCCTGAAGCTTTCTTT.

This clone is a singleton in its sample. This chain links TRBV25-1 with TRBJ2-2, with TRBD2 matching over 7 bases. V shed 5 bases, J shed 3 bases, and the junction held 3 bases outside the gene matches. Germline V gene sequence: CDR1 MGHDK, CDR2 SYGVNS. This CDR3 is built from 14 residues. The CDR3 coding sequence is TGTGCCAGCAGTCCGGGGGGTTACACCGGGGAGCTGTTTTTT. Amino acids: CASSPGGYTGELFF. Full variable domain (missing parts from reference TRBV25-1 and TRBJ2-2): EADIYQTPRYLVIGTGKKITLECSQTMGHDKMYWYQQDPGMELHLIHYSYGVNSTEKGDLSSESTVSRIRTEHFPLTLESARPSHTSQYLCASSPGGYTGELFFGEGSRLTVL.

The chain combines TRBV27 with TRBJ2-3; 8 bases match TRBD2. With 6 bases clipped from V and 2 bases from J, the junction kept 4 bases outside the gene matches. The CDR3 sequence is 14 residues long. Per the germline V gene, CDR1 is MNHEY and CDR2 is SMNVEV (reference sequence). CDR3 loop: CASSERENTDTQYF. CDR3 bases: TGTGCCAGCAGCGAGCGGGAGAACACAGATACGCAGTATTTT.

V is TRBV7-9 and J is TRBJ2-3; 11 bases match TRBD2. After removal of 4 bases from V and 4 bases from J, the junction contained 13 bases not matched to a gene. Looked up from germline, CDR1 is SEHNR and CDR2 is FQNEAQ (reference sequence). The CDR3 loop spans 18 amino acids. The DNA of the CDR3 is TGTGCCAGCAGCTCCTCGGGTACTAGCGGGAGTCGCGCAGATACGCAGTATTTT. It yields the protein CASSSSGTSGSRADTQYF.

Here the CDR3 reads CASSQSLVGNEQFF. The CDR3 DNA follows: TGTGCCAGCAGCCAATCACTAGTGGGCAATGAGCAGTTCTTC. The rearrangement joins TRBV14 to TRBJ2-1, with D possibly being TRBD2 (5 bases). There are 14 residues in the CDR3. Germline CDR1 reads SGHDN; CDR2 reads FVKESK. V gave up 2 bases and J gave up 6 bases, with 11 bases separating them. Complete variable domain (other parts from reference TRBV14 and TRBJ2-1): EAGVTQFPSHSVIEKGQTVTLRCDPISGHDNLYWYRRVMGKEIKFLLHFVKESKQDESGMPNNRFLAERTGGTYSTLKVQPAELEDSGVYFCASSQSLVGNEQFFGPGTRLTVL.

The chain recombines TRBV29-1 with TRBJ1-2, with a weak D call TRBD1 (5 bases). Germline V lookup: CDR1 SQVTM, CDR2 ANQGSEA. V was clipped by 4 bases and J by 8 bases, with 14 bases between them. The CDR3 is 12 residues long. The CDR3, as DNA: TGCAGCGTTGTATGGCAGGGTCGAGGCTACACCTTC. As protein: CSVVWQGRGYTF.

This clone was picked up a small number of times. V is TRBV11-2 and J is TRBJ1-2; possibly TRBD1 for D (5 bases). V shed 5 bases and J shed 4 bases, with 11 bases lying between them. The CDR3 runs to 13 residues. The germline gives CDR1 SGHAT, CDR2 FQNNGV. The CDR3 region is CASSPQGSYGYTF. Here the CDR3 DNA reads TGTGCCAGCAGCCCGCAGGGTTCCTATGGCTACACCTTC.

The CDR3 spells CASSRSSGDEQFF. For the CDR3, the DNA is TGTGCCAGCTCACGATCTTCGGGGGACGAGCAGTTCTTC. The chain recombines TRBV18 with TRBJ2-1; TRBD2 is a possible D gene (6 bases). This CDR3 has 13 residues. Trimming shortened V by 4 bases and J by 10 bases, and 14 bases separated the two germline ends. CDR1 and CDR2 (germline): KGHSH, LQKENI.

The CDR3 sequence: CASSREVSANQPQHF. CDR3 in DNA: TGTGCCAGCAGCAGGGAGGTGTCAGCCAATCAGCCCCAGCATTTT. The V call is TRBV7-2, the J call TRBJ1-5, with D unclear. The V end lost 5 bases, the J end lost 3 bases, and 14 bases lay between the germline ends. CDR3 length equals 15 residues. Germline V CDR1 and CDR2: SGHTA, FQGNSA.

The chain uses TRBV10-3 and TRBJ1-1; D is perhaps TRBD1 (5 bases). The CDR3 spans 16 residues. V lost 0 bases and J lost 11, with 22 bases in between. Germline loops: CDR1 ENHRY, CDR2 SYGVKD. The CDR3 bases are TGTGCCATCAGTGAGTCGGGGCGGGAGTTTAATTTTGCCGCTTTCTTT. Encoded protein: CAISESGREFNFAAFF.

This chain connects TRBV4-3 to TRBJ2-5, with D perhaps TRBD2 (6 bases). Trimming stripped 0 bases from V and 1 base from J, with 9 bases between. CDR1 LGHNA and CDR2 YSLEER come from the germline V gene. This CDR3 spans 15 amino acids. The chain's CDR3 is CASSQDWRGQETQYF. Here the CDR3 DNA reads TGCGCCAGCAGCCAAGATTGGAGGGGCCAAGAGACCCAGTACTTC.

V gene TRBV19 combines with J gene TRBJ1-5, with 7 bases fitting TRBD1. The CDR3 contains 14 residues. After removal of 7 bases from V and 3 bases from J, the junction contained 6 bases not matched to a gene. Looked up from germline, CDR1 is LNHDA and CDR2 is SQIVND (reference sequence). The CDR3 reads CASKGRGNNQPQHF. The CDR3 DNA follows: TGTGCCAGTAAGGGCAGGGGGAACAATCAGCCCCAGCATTTT.

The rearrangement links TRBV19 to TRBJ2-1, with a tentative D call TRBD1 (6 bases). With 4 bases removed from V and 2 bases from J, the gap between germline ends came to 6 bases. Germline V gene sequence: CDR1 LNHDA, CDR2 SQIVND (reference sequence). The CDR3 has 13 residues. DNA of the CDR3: TGTGCCAGTAGTAAGGGGGCCTACAATGAGCAGTTCTTC. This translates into CASSKGAYNEQFF.

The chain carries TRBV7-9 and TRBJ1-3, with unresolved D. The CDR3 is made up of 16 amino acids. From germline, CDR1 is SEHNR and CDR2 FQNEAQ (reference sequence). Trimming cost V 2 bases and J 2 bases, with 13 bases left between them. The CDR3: CASSLPWTDTGNTIYF. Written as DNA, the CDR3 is TGTGCCAGCAGCTTACCGTGGACTGACACTGGAAACACCATATATTTT.

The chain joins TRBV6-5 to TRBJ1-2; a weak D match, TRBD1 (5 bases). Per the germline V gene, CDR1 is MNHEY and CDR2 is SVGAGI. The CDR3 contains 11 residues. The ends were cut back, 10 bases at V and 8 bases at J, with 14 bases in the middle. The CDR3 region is CATTGGVGYTF. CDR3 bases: TGTGCCACCACGGGAGGGGTCGGCTACACCTTC.